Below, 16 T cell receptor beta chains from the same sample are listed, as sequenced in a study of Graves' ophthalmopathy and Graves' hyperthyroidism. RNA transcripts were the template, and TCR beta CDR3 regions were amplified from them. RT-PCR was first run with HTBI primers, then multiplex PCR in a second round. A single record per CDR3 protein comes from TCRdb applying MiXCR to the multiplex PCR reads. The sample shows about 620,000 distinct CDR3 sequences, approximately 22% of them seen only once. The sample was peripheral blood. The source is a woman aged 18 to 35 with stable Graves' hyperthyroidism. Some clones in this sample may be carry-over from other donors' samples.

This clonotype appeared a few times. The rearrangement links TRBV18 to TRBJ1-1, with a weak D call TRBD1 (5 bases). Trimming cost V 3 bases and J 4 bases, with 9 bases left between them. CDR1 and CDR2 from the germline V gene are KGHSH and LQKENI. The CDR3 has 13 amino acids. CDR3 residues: CASSPRTSTEAFF. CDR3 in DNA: TGTGCCAGCTCACCTAGGACAAGCACTGAAGCTTTCTTT.

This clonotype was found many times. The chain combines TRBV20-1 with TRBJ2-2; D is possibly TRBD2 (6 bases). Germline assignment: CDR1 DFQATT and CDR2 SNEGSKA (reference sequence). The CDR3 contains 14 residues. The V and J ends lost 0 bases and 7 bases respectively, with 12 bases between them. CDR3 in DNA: TGCAGTGCTAGAGAGGGGGGAGCGGGCGGGGAGCTGTTTTTT. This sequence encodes CSAREGGAGGELFF.

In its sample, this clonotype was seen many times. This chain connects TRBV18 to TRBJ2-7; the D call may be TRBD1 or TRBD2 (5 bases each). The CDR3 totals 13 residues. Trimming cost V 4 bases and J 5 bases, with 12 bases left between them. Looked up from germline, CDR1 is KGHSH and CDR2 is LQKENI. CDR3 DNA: TGTGCCAGCTCACTGGGACCGTCCGACGAGCAGTACTTC. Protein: CASSLGPSDEQYF.

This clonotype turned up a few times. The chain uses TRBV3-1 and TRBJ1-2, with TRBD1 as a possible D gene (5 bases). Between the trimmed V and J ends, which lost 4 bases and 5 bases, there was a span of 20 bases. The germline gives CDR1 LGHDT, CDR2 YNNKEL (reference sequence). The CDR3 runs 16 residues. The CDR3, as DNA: TGTGCCAGCAGCCGTCTAAAGGGGCAGGGAGGTTATGGCTACACCTTC. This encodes CASSRLKGQGGYGYTF.

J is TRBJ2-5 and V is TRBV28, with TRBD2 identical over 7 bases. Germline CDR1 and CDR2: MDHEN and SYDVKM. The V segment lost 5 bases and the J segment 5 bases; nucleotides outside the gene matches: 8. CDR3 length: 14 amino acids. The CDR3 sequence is CASSEAGIGETQYF. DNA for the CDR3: TGTGCCAGCAGTGAAGCGGGAATAGGCGAGACCCAGTACTTC. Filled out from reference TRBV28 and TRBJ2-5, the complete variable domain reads DVKVTQSSRYLVKRTGEKVFLECVQDMDHENMFWYRQDPGLGLRLIYFSYDVKMKEKGDIPEGYSVSREKKERFSLILESASTNQTSMYLCASSEAGIGETQYFGPGTRLLVL.

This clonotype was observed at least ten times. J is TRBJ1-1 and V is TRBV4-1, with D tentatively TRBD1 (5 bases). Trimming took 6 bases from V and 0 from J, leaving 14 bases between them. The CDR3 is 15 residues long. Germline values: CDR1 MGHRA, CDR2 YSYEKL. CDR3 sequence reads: CASRTIGTMNTEAFF. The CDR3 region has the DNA TGCGCCAGCAGAACTATAGGGACCATGAACACTGAAGCTTTCTTT.

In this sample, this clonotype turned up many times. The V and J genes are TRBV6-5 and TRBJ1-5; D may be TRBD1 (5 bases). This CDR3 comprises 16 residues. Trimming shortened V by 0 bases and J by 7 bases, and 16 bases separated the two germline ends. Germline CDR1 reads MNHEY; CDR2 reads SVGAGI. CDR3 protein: CASSYSTGSWGQPQHF. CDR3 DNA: TGTGCCAGCAGTTACTCGACTGGGTCCTGGGGGCAGCCCCAGCATTTT.

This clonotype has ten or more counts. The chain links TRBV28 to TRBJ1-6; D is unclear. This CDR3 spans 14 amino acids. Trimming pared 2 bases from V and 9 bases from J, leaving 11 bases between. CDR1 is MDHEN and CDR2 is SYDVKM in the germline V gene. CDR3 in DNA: TGTGCCAGCAGTTTAACTCCTTTAGGTTCACCCCTCCACTTT. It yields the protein CASSLTPLGSPLHF. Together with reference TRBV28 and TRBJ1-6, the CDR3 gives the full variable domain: DVKVTQSSRYLVKRTGEKVFLECVQDMDHENMFWYRQDPGLGLRLIYFSYDVKMKEKGDIPEGYSVSREKKERFSLILESASTNQTSMYLCASSLTPLGSPLHFGNGTRLTVT.

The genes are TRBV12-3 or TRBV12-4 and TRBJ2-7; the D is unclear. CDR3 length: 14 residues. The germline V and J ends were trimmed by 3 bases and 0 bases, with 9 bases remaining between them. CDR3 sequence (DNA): TGTGCCAGCAGTTTCTCCGAGTCCTCCTACGAGCAGTACTTC. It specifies CASSFSESSYEQYF.

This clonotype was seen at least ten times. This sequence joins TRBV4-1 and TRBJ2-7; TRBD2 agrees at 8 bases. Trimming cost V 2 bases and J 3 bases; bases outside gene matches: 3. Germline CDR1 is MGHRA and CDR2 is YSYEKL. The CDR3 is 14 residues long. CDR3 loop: CASSQWTSSYEQYF. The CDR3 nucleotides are TGCGCCAGCAGCCAATGGACTAGCAGCTACGAGCAGTACTTC.

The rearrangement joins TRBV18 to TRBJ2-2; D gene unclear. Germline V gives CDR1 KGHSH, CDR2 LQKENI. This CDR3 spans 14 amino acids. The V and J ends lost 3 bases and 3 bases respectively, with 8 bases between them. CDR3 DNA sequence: TGTGCCAGCTCACCGCCCCGGGACACCGGGGAGCTGTTTTTT. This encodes CASSPPRDTGELFF.

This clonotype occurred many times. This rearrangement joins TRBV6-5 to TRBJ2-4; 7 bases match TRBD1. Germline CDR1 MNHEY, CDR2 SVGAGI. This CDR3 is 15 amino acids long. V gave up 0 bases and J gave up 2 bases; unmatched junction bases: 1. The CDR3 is CASSYSRGPKNIQYF. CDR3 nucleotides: TGTGCCAGCAGTTACTCGAGGGGGCCCAAAAACATTCAGTACTTC.

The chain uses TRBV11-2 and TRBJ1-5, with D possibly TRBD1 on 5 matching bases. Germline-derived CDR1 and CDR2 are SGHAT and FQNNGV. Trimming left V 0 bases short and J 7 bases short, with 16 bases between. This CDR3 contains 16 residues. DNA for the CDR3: TGTGCCAGCAGCTTAGATTTTAGGGGCATGAAGCAGCCCCAGCATTTT. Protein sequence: CASSLDFRGMKQPQHF.

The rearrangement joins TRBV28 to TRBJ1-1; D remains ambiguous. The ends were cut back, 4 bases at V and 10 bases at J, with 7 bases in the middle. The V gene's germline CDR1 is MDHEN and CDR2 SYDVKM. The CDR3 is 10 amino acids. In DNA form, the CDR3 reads TGTGCCAGCAGTTCCCGACGAGCTTTCTTT. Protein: CASSSRRAFF. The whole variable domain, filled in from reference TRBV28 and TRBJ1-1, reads DVKVTQSSRYLVKRTGEKVFLECVQDMDHENMFWYRQDPGLGLRLIYFSYDVKMKEKGDIPEGYSVSREKKERFSLILESASTNQTSMYLCASSSRRAFFGQGTRLTVV.

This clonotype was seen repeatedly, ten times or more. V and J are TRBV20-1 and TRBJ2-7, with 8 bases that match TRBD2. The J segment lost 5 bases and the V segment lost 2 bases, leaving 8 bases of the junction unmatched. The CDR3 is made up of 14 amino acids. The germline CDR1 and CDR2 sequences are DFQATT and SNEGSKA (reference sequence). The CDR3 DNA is TGCAGTGCTAGACCCGGGAGGGCTCTTAACGAGCAGTACTTC. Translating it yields CSARPGRALNEQYF.

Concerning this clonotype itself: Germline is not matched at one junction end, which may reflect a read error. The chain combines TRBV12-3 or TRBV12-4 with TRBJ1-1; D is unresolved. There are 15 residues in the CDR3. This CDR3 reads CASSFHRDMKTEAFF. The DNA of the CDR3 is TGTGCCAGCAGTTTTCATAGGGATATGAAGACTGAAGCTTTCTTT.